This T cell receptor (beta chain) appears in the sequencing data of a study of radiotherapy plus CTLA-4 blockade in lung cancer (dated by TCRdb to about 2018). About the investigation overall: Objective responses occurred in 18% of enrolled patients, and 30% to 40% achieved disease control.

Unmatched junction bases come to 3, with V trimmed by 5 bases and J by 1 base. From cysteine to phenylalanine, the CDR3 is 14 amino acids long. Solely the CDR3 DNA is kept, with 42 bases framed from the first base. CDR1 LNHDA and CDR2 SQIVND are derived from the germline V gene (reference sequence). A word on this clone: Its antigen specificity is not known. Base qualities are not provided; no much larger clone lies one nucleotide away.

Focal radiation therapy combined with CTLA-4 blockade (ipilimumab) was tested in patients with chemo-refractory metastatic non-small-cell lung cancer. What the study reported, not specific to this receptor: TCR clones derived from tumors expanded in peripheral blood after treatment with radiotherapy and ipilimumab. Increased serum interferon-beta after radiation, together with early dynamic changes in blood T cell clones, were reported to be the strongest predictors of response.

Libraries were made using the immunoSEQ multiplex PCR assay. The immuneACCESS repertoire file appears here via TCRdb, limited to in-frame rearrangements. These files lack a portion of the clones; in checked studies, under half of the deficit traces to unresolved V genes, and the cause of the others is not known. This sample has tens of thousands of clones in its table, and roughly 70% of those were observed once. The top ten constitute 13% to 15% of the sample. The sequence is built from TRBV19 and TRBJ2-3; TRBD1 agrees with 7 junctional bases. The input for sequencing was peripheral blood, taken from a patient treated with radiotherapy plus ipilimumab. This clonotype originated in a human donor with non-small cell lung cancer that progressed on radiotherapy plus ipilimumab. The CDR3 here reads CASSDRAGTDTQYF. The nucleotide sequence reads TGTGCCAGTAGTGACAGGGCCGGCACAGATACGCAGTATTTT.